This section outlines one T cell receptor (beta chain) sequence together with its context. Its antigen target is currently unknown. It has no much larger one-base neighbor in the sample; base qualities were not kept. This sample was included in a study of shared clonotypes between healthy human individuals (dated by TCRdb to about 2020). About the study as a whole: The cohort comprised a couple of women and a few men aged 18 to 49 years. Per donor, three plates each were used for CD4 naive and CD4 memory, two for CD8 naive, and one for CD8 memory. To estimate repertoire size and how much clonotype sharing occurs between individuals, the study deeply sequenced the blood TCR repertoires of a handful of healthy adults. To increase sequencing depth and limit assay-specific biases, TCR repertoire library preparation and sequencing were carried out by different laboratories using diverse techniques. Per donor, leukapheresis produced somewhere between about 0.8 and 9.5 billion PBMCs.

The donors were healthy, HIV-negative adults with no recently reported acute infections or vaccinations. Every donor was a Caucasian adult residing in Nashville, Tennessee, USA. CD4+ T cells were enriched by magnetic negative selection; naive cells were then positively selected on CD45RA, and the negative fraction formed the memory subset. Blood was obtained by leukapheresis, after which PBMCs were separated by Ficoll-Histopaque density gradient centrifugation and cryopreserved in liquid nitrogen vapor phase. Purity and quantity of every magnetically sorted T cell population were checked by analytical flow cytometry. Genomic DNA was isolated from every sorted fraction and measured by UV absorbance on a Nanodrop 2000c. Here is what the overall study found, with its caveats: Because the study included only a small number of donors, the genetic and exposure-history diversity represented was limited. Compared with non-shared clonotypes, clonotypes shared by all four sorted-subset donors had higher generation probabilities. Across four donors, approximately 5% of naive CD4, roughly 3.5% of naive CD8, 2% to 2.5% of memory CD4, and under 0.45% of memory CD8 clonotypes were shared. Pairwise subsampling indicated that sequencing depth was expected to affect the degree of clonotype sharing among donors. Naive subsets generally had larger estimated clonotype richness than memory subsets did. Sampling was limited to blood, and TCR repertoires in tissue likely differ from TCR repertoires in blood. Incomplete sequencing was indicated by rarefaction of sorted-subset datasets, despite the large sequencing depth.

The CDR3, from cysteine to phenylalanine, totals 13 residues. The only DNA kept is the CDR3, 39 bases in frame from the first base. A distance of 10 bases separates the germline ends of V and J, which lose 5 bases and 4 bases respectively. From a lookup of the germline V gene, CDR1 and CDR2 are SGHRS and YFSETQ. Using the deep immunoSEQ assay, TCR CDR3 regions were amplified from genomic DNA by multiplex PCR. For each cell subset, the extracted genomic DNA was distributed evenly across all wells of several immunoSEQ 96-well plates, and each plate served as one replicate. For sorted subsets, each replicate PCR was loaded with about 0.2 ug genomic DNA, equivalent to some 27,000 T cell genomes. Purified libraries were measured with a Qubit 3.0 fluorometer, size-checked on a Bioanalyzer 2100, and measured again with the KAPA Library Quantification kit. A separate single-read 150-cycle Illumina NextSeq 550 flow cell was used to sequence each immunoSEQ 96-well plate. From the authors' description of their analysis: Because the immunoSEQ output included only junctional sequences and no quality scores, the filtering could not be the same as the filtering used for full-length reads. Sequences were annotated with PyIR, a Python wrapper for IgBLAST v1.9, using IMGT germline references to assign V/J genes and CDR3. Reads were removed for weak V/J assignments (E-value above 1e-6), missing CDR3, stop codons, out-of-frame junctions, or ambiguous translated residues. V3J clonotypes were defined by identical inferred V gene, J gene, and CDR3 amino acid sequence. The percentage overlap between two repertoires was calculated by dividing the number of shared unique clonotypes by the size of the smaller repertoire. Repertoire richness was assessed with RTK rarefaction, the Chao1 estimator, and Recon v2.1 estimates of unobserved clonotypes. Generation probabilities were computed with OLGA for all TCRbeta clonotypes obtained by the gDNA method from a handful of donors. In its TCRdb copy, this immuneACCESS table keeps in-frame sequences only and misses some clones. Where compared with another copy, unresolved V genes explain less than half of these, and the others have no known cause. That table gives V, J and clone size, and the DNA gave D and trimming. This sample gives 730,000 or so clones in total; 72% of them show up just once. The top ten clonotypes cover about 1.8% of the sample.

This receptor was obtained from a young woman in good health. What was sequenced was memory CD4+ T cells sorted from blood. This specimen's cell subset or site label, interpreted: CD45RA-negative fraction. In this chain, TRBV5-1 is recombined with TRBJ2-1, and possibly TRBD2, on 6 matching bases. The bases are TGCGCCAGCAGAGAGGGGACTTACAATGAGCAGTTCTTC. It specifies CASREGTYNEQFF. With all but the CDR3 taken from the reference TRBV5-1 and TRBJ2-1 genes, the full variable domain is: KAGVTQTPRYLIKTRGQQVTLSCSPISGHRSVSWYQQTPGQGLQFLFEYFSETQRNKGNFPGRFSGRQFSNSRSEMNVSTLELGDSALYLCASREGTYNEQFFGPGTRLTVL.